This T cell receptor (beta chain) was identified in a study of blood T cell repertoires in COVID-19 (dated by TCRdb to 2020 to 2021). Regarding the study in general: The collaborator samples originated in the United States, Italy and Spain and spanned the acute and convalescent phases of COVID-19. The material from the prospective study consisted of cDNA or gDNA derived from T cells, B-cell-depleted T cells, or PBMCs. The dataset comprised deeply sampled blood TCRbeta repertoires from subjects exposed to, actively infected with, or recovered from COVID-19. The repertoires were released in a freely available public database intended as a resource for research on the immune response to SARS-CoV-2. Samples came from the ongoing ImmuneRACE study (first 160 participants) plus 1,254 subjects from 6 global collaborators. A de-identified subject ID, COVID-19 status, age in years and sex were almost always included in the sample metadata. Where HLA class I and class II types were available, the types were taken from metadata supplied by the sample provider, not from assay-based typing.

Details on this clone: This receptor's antigen is unknown. Relative to the germline gene, one junction end is altered; a read error may explain this.

Overall results and qualifications from the work: The amount of clinical and demographic metadata varied by source and participant and was provided uncurated.

The immunoSEQ Assay, a bias-controlled multiplex PCR, was used to amplify TCRbeta CDR3 regions from genomic DNA. In the original analysis: The number of nucleated cells in each sample was estimated by amplification of reference gene primers within the assay. To quantify the absolute abundance of each unique TCRbeta CDR3 rearrangement, sequence reads were collapsed and filtered. For each sample, productive Simpson clonality was calculated as the square root of Simpson's diversity index over productive rearrangements. The source is immuneACCESS, and TCRdb retained only in-frame sequences with V and J called. Part of the clones is not carried over; for the studies checked, unresolved V genes explain less than half of this, and the remainder is unexplained. V, J and clone size are taken as reported in that table, and D and trimming were inferred from the DNA itself. The sample table holds approximately 240,000 clones, of which about 83% were seen once. The top ten clonotypes cover around 1.3% of the sample.

Sequences SGDLS (CDR1) and YYNGEE (CDR2) are obtained from the germline V gene. The CDR3 sequence holds 12 residues, the cysteine and phenylalanine included. Here the CDR3 DNA is all that survives: 36 bases in frame from base 1. One collaborating source in Seattle enrolled patients during active infection and followed them longitudinally through the course of disease. Whole blood was collected in K2EDTA tubes by collaborating institutions according to the institutions' own protocols. For TCRbeta analysis, collaborator samples were shipped as frozen whole blood, as isolated PBMCs, or as DNA extracted from either sample type.

The rearranged segments are TRBV9 and TRBJ1-2, with no D gene named confidently. Source material: peripheral blood. The TCR originated in a woman aged 30 to 39 with COVID-19, enrolled during active disease. CDR3 reads: CASSVGTGEASF. The DNA is TGTGCCAGCAGCGTAGGAACCGGGGAGGCTTCCTTC.